This TCR beta chain came from a study of Ad26.COV2.S vaccination and SARS-CoV-2 variants. Trimming removed 4 bases from V and 2 bases from J; junction bases left unmatched: 6. Germline V gives CDR1 SGHNT, CDR2 YYREEE (reference sequence). This CDR3 contains 15 residues. Clones were read by immunoSEQ multiplex PCR, and TCRdb kept only the in-frame ones, dropping some. This table has about 350,000 clones, about 90% appearing once. The chain combines TRBV5-4 with TRBJ2-5, with 9 bases that match TRBD2. This sequence was found in a human donor who had recovered from COVID-19. Sequencing used peripheral blood, obtained after recovery from COVID-19. The CDR3 DNA sequence: TGTGCCAGCAGCAACCCAGGACTAGCGCAAGAGACCCAGTACTTC. It specifies CASSNPGLAQETQYF.